A single sample gave rise to the 3 T cell receptor beta chains below, sequenced in a study of cytomegalovirus exposure and HLA in healthy donors. Using immunoSEQ multiplex PCR, the repertoire was profiled, and TCRdb retains in-frame clones only, with some absent. Among about 64,000 clones listed, 85% to 95% were seen once. Sequenced input: PBMCs. Receptors originate from a woman aged 18-35 years in good health and CMV-seropositive.

The chain employs TRBV19 and TRBJ2-1; 7 bases map to TRBD2. Germline assignment: CDR1 LNHDA and CDR2 SQIVND (reference sequence). CDR3 length equals 15 residues. After removal of 3 bases from V and 5 bases from J, the junction contained 7 bases not matched to a gene. Here the CDR3 DNA reads TGTGCCAGTAGTATCTCTCGGGGAGGGAACAATGAGCAGTTCTTC. Amino acid sequence: CASSISRGGNNEQFF.

The J gene is TRBJ2-1, the V gene TRBV2; possibly TRBD1 for D (5 bases). V lost 0 bases and J 9 bases, leaving 9 bases between the germline ends. The CDR3 runs 13 residues. CDR1 is SNHLY and CDR2 is FYNNEI in the germline V gene. The CDR3 bases are TGTGCCAGCAGTGAAGCGCAGGGTGGTGAGCAGTTCTTC. This gives the protein CASSEAQGGEQFF.

This chain connects TRBV19 to TRBJ1-4; 7 bases fit TRBD1. This CDR3 region has 17 residues. V dropped 2 bases and J dropped 7; count of bases not matched to a gene: 13. Germline V gene lookup returns CDR1 LNHDA and CDR2 SQIVND (reference sequence). The CDR3 DNA sequence: TGTGCCAGTAGTATAAACGGAGGAACAGGGGCTTTTGAAAAACTGTTTTTT. As protein: CASSINGGTGAFEKLFF.